Below are 5 T cell receptor beta chains sequenced from a single sample in a study of T cells in Graves' hyperthyroidism and ophthalmopathy. Amplified regions were TCR beta CDR3 sequences from RNA transcripts. Using the HTBI primer set, a first-round RT-PCR was run on the TCR CDR3. TCRdb fed the multiplex PCR reads into MiXCR, producing one record per CDR3 protein. The repertoire holds some 800,000 distinct CDR3 sequences, with 35% to 45% as singletons. The sample comprised blood. The receptors come from a man aged 18 to 35 with Graves' hyperthyroidism.

This clonotype has just one count. The rearrangement links TRBV10-3 to TRBJ1-2, with 9 bases fitting TRBD1. CDR3 length: 16 amino acids. With V trimmed by 9 bases and J by 7 bases, 18 bases remained unmatched. Germline V CDR1 and CDR2: ENHRY, SYGVKD. Here the CDR3 reads CAIATTGGESRSGYTF. The CDR3 DNA sequence: TGTGCCATTGCCACGACAGGGGGGGAATCGAGGAGTGGCTACACCTTC.

The rearrangement links TRBV10-3 to TRBJ1-5, with 7 bases identical to TRBD1. Germline-derived CDR1 and CDR2 are ENHRY and SYGVKD. V trimming: 10 bases; J trimming: 0 bases; junction bases outside the gene matches: 12. The CDR3 spans 16 residues. In nucleotides, the CDR3 is TGTGCCACCGGGGCAGGGGGGCCGGATAGCAATCAGCCCCAGCATTTT. Amino acid sequence: CATGAGGPDSNQPQHF.

The V and J genes are TRBV20-1 and TRBJ1-6; tentative D call: TRBD1 (6 bases). CDR3 length: 14 residues. Per the germline V gene, CDR1 is DFQATT and CDR2 is SNEGSKA (reference sequence). V dropped 6 bases and J dropped 10 bases, with 19 bases sitting between them. In nucleotides, the CDR3 is TGCAGTGCCGGGAGGGGGGCAGTCGGATCACCCCTCCACTTT. This encodes CSAGRGAVGSPLHF.

CDR3 DNA sequence: TGTGCCAGCAGCGTAGGGGCCGAAAATTTGAACACTGAAGCTTTCTTT. Translated, it gives CASSVGAENLNTEAFF. The gene calls are TRBV9 and TRBJ1-1; D gene ambiguous. Looked up from germline, CDR1 is SGDLS and CDR2 is YYNGEE. The CDR3 runs to 16 residues. Trimming shortened V by 0 bases and J by 0 bases, and 12 bases separated the two germline ends. Looking up the rest from reference TRBV9 and TRBJ1-1 gives the full variable domain: DSGVTQTPKHLITATGQRVTLRCSPRSGDLSVYWYQQSLDQGLQFLIQYYNGEERAKGNILERFSAQQFPDLHSELNLSSLELGDSALYFCASSVGAENLNTEAFFGQGTRLTVV.

In its sample, this clonotype was seen once. This rearrangement joins TRBV2 to TRBJ2-2; D gene ambiguous. The V and J ends lost 11 bases and 1 base respectively, with 14 bases between them. The CDR3 has 14 amino acids. Germline V gene lookup returns CDR1 SNHLY and CDR2 FYNNEI. CDR3 DNA: TGTGCCTACACCTCGACGGTGAACACCGGGGAGCTGTTTTTT. Translation gives CAYTSTVNTGELFF.